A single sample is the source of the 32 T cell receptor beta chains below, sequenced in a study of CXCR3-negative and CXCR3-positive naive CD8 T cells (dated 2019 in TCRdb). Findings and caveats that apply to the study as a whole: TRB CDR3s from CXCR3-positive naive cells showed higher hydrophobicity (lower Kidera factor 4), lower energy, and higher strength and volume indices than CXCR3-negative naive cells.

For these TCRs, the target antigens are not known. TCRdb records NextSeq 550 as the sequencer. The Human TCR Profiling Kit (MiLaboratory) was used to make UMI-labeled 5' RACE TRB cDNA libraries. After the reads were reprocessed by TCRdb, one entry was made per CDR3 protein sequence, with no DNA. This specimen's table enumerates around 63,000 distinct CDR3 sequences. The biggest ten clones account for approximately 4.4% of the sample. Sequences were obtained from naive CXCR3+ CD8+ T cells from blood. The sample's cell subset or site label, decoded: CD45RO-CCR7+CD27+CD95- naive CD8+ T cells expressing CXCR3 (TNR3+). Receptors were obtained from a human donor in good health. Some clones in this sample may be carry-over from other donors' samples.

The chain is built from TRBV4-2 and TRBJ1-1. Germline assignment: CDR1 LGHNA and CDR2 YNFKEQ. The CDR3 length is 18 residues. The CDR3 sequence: CASSQSKSKIKMNTEAFF.

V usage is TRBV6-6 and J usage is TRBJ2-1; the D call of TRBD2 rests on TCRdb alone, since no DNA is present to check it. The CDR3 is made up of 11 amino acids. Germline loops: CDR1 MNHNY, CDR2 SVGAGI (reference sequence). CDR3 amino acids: CASISGTRAFF.

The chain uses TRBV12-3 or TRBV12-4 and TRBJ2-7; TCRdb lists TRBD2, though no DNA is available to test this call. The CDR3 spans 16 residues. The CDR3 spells CASMGGTSLYSYEQYF.

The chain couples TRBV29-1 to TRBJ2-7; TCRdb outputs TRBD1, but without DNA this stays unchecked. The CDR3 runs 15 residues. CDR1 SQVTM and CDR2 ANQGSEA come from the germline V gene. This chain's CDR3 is CSVALGQLKPYEQYF.

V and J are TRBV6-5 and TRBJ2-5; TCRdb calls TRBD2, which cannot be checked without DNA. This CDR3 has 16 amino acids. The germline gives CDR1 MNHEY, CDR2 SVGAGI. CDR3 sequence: CASSYWGPSNQETQYF.

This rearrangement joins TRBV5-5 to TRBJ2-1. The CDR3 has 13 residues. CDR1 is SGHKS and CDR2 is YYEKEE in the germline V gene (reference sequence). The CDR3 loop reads CASSLEAYNEQFF.

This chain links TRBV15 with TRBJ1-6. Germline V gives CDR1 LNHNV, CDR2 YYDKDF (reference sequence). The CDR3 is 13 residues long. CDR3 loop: CATSETSDSPLHF.

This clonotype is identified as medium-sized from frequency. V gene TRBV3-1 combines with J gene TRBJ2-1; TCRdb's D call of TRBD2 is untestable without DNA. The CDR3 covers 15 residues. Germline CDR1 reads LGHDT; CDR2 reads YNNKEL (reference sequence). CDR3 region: CASSQDLTSGADQFF.

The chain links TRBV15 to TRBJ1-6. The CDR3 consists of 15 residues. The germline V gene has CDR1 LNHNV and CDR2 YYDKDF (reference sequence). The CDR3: CATSRETGRTAPLHF.

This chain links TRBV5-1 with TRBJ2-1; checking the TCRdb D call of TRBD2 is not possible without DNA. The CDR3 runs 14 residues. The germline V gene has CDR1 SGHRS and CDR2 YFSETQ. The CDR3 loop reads CASRRIAGEHEQFF.

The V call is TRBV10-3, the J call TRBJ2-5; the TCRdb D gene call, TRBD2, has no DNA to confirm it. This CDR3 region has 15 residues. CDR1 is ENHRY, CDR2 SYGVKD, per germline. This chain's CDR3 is CAISYTLAGEETQYF.

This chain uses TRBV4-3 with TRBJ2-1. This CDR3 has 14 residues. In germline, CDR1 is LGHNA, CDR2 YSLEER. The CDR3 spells CASSSEVSDYEQFF.

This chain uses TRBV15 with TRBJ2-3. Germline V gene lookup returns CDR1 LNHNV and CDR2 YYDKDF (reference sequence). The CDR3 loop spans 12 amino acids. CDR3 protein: CATSRETDTQYF.

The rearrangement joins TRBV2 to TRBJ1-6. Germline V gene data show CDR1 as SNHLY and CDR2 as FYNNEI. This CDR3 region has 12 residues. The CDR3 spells CASWALHSPLHF.

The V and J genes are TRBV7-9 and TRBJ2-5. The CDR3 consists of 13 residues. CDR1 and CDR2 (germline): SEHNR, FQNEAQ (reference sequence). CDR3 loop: CASSLGPEETQYF.

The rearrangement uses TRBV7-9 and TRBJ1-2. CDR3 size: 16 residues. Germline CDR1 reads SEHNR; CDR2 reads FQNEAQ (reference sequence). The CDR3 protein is CASTSSPKKGIYGYTF.

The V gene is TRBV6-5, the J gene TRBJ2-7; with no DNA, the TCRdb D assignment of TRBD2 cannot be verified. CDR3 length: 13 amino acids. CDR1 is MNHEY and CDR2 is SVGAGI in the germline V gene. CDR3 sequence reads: CASSPGLAREQYF.

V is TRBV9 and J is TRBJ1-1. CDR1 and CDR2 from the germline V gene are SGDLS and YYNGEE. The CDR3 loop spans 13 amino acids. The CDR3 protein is CASSTDGNTEAFF.

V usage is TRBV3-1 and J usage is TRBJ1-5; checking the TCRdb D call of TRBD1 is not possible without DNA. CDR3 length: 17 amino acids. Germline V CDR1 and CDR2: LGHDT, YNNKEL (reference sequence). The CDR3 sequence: CASSQDPAGVGNQPQHF.

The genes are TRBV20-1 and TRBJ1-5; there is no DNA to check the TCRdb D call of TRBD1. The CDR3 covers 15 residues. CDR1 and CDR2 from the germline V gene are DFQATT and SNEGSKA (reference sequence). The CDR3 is CSARAQGVFNQPQHF.

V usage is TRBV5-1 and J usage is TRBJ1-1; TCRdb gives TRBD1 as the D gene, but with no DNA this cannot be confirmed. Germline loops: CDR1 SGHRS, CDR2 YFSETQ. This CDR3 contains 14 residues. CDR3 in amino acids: CASSLYRLNTEAFF.

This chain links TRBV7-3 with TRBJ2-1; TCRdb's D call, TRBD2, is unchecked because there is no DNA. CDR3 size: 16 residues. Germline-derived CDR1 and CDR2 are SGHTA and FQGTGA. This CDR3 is CASSPGGTSGLNEQFF. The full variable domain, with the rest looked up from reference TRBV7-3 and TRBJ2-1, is GAGVSQTPSNKVTEKGKYVELRCDPISGHTALYWYRQSLGQGPEFLIYFQGTGAADDSGLPNDRFFAVRPEGSVSTLKIQRTERGDSAVYLCASSPGGTSGLNEQFFGPGTRLTVL.

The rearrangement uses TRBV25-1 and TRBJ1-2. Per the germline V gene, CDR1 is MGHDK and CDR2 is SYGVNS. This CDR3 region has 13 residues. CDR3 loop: CASSEYLNGGYTF.

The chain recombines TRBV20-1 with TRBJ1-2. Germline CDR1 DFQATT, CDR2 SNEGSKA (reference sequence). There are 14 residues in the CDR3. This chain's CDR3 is CSARAELGEGGYTF.

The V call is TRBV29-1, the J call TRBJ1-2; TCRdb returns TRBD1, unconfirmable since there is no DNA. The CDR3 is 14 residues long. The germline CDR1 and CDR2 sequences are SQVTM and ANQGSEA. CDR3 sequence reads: CSVADRGRNYGYTF.

Here the CDR3 reads CASSLGVSSSWTQYF. The chain uses TRBV5-1 and TRBJ2-5; TCRdb reports TRBD2, a call that lacks DNA to check it against. From germline, CDR1 is SGHRS and CDR2 YFSETQ. The CDR3 contains 15 residues.

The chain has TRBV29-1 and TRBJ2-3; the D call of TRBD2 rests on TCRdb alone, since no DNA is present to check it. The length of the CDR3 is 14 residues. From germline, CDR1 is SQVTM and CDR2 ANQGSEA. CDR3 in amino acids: CSVYLAGDTDTQYF.

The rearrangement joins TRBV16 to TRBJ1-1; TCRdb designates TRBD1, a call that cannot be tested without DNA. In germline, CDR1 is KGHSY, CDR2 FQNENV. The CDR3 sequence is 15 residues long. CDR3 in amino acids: CASSQSSGGNTEAFF.

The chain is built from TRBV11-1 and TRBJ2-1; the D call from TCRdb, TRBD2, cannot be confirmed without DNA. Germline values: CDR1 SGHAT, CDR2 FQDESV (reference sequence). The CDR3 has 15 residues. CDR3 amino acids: CASHDPLGSYNEQFF. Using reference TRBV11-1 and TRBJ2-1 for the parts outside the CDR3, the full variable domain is EAEVAQSPRYKITEKSQAVAFWCDPISGHATLYWYRQILGQGPELLVQFQDESVVDDSQLPKDRFSAERLKGVDSTLKIQPAELGDSAMYLCASHDPLGSYNEQFFGPGTRLTVL.

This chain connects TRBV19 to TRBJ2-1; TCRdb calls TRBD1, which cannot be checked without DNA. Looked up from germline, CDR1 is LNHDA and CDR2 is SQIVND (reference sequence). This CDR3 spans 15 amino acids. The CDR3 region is CASSIGGTLYNEQFF.

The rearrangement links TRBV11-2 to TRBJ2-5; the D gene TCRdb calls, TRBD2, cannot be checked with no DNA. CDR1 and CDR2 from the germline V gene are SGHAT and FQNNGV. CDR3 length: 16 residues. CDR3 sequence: CASSLVGVGGGETQYF.

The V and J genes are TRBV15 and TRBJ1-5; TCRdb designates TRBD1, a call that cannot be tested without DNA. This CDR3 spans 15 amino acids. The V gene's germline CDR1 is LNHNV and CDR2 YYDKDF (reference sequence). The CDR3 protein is CATSRTRTPNGPQHF.